The T cell receptor beta chain under discussion was sequenced for a study of T cells in Graves' hyperthyroidism and ophthalmopathy. Regarding the study as a whole: From stable hyperthyroidism, ophthalmopathy was set apart by a 13 V-J model. Before onset, ophthalmopathy was predicted by the model a median about 6.2 months earlier.

RNA transcripts yielded amplified TCR beta CDR3 regions. RT-PCR in the first round (using the HTBI primer set) targeted the TCR CDR3. TCRdb used MiXCR to reprocess the multiplex PCR reads, holding one entry per CDR3 protein. The table includes about 400,000 distinct CDR3 sequences, 15% to 17% detected once. Turning to this clonotype: Its antigen is undetermined.

Clinicians diagnosed patients from clinical symptoms, serum thyroxine and TRAb, thyroid ultrasound and orbital computed tomography. CDR3 length: 16 residues. J lost 5 bases, V lost 2 bases, and 6 bases had no gene match. Germline CDR1 and CDR2: SGHDT and YYEEEE. The receptor comes from a woman aged 18-29 years with Graves' hyperthyroidism. The sequenced material came from blood. The V gene is TRBV5-6, the J gene TRBJ2-1, with TRBD2 identical over 11 bases. The CDR3 nucleotides read TGTGCCAGCAGCTTTTTGACTAGCGGGAAAAACAATGAGCAGTTCTTC. Encoded protein: CASSFLTSGKNNEQFF. Complete variable domain (other parts from reference TRBV5-6 and TRBJ2-1): DAGVTQSPTHLIKTRGQQVTLRCSPKSGHDTVSWYQQALGQGPQFIFQYYEEEERQRGNFPDRFSGHQFPNYSSELNVNALLLGDSALYLCASSFLTSGKNNEQFFGPGTRLTVL.